Described below is a single TCR beta chain sequence and its context. This sample was included in a study of cytomegalovirus exposure and HLA in healthy donors. The PCR contained 60 Vbeta and 13 Jbeta primers. Profiling relied on immunoSEQ multiplex PCR, and the TCRdb table lists in-frame clones only, not all of them. The table for this sample gives around 140,000 clones. The origin of this receptor is a woman aged 40 to 55 in good health and CMV-seronegative. The sequenced material came from PBMCs.

The CDR3 DNA is TGTGCCTTAGGGACAGGGGGCTACGAGCAGTACTTC. Amino acid sequence: CALGTGGYEQYF. V gene TRBV7-8 combines with J gene TRBJ2-7; 11 bases fit TRBD1. V shed 11 bases and J 3 bases; nucleotides not matched to a gene: 3. Germline CDR1 SGHVS, CDR2 FQNEAQ. The CDR3 is 12 residues long.